The 7 T cell receptor beta chains below all came from one sample that was sequenced in a study of PD-1 blockade in classical Hodgkin lymphoma. Libraries were prepared by immunoSEQ multiplex PCR; TCRdb keeps only in-frame clonotypes and omits some of them. Among 49,000 or so clones, roughly 80% were seen once, and the ten largest hold around 20%. Autologous stem cell transplantation was followed by relapse in every patient, and brentuximab vedotin exposure varied. The sequencing here drew on peripheral blood mononuclear cells (PBMCs), taken before the second cycle of nivolumab. The receptors come from a human donor with classical Hodgkin lymphoma.

V usage is TRBV6-5 and J usage is TRBJ2-5, with D unresolved. Germline-derived CDR1 and CDR2 are MNHEY and SVGAGI. V lost 0 bases and J lost 5, with 13 bases in between. The CDR3 contains 15 residues. CDR3 nucleotides: TGTGCCAGCAGTTACTCGAGAGGCCCCGGTGAGACCCAGTACTTC. It is translated as CASSYSRGPGETQYF.

The chain links TRBV11-3 to TRBJ1-4; TRBD1 is a possible D gene (6 bases). The CDR3 runs 15 residues. The V and J ends lost 5 bases and 5 bases respectively, with 15 bases between them. Germline values: CDR1 SGHNT, CDR2 YENEEA. In DNA form, the CDR3 reads TGTGCCAGCAGCCCCCCCCGGACAGCGAATGAAAAACTGTTTTTT. It yields the protein CASSPPRTANEKLFF.

This clone was seen only once. The chain links TRBV5-5 to TRBJ1-2; D is unresolved. This CDR3 is 15 amino acids long. Trimming removed 4 bases from V and 4 bases from J, with 17 bases in between. Germline loops: CDR1 SGHKS, CDR2 YYEKEE (reference sequence). The CDR3 bases are TGTGCCAGCAGCCCATCCAATCGGGCCACCTATGGCTACACCTTC. Amino acids: CASSPSNRATYGYTF.

The chain couples TRBV18 to TRBJ2-7; D unclear. Germline-derived CDR1 and CDR2 are KGHSH and LQKENI. Trimming cost V 3 bases and J 5 bases, with 8 bases left between them. The CDR3 has 12 amino acids. CDR3 protein: CASSPATNEQYF. The CDR3 DNA sequence: TGTGCCAGCTCACCCGCTACCAACGAGCAGTACTTC.

This rearrangement joins TRBV6-5 to TRBJ1-1, with D tentatively TRBD1 (5 bases). This CDR3 spans 13 amino acids. Germline V lookup: CDR1 MNHEY, CDR2 SVGAGI. V lost 6 bases, J lost 1 base, and 9 bases lay in between. The CDR3: CASSDGQNTEAFF. Written as DNA, the CDR3 is TGTGCCAGCAGCGACGGACAGAACACTGAAGCTTTCTTT.

The chain carries TRBV18 and TRBJ2-6; no clear D gene. Germline V lookup: CDR1 KGHSH, CDR2 LQKENI. Trimming left V 3 bases short and J 0 bases short, with 15 bases between. CDR3 length: 18 amino acids. CDR3 region: CASSPLPGGRSGANVLTF. CDR3 bases: TGTGCCAGCTCACCTCTTCCCGGCGGTCGCTCTGGGGCCAACGTCCTGACTTTC.

In DNA, the CDR3 is TGTGCCAGCGGGAGGGAGGGGGGAAACTATGGCTACACCTTC. Its protein is CASGREGGNYGYTF. V gene TRBV6-1 combines with J gene TRBJ1-2; D is possibly TRBD1 (6 bases). Germline-derived CDR1 and CDR2 are MNHNS and SASEGT. Trimming removed 8 bases at V and 2 bases at J, with 15 bases between. The CDR3 consists of 14 residues.